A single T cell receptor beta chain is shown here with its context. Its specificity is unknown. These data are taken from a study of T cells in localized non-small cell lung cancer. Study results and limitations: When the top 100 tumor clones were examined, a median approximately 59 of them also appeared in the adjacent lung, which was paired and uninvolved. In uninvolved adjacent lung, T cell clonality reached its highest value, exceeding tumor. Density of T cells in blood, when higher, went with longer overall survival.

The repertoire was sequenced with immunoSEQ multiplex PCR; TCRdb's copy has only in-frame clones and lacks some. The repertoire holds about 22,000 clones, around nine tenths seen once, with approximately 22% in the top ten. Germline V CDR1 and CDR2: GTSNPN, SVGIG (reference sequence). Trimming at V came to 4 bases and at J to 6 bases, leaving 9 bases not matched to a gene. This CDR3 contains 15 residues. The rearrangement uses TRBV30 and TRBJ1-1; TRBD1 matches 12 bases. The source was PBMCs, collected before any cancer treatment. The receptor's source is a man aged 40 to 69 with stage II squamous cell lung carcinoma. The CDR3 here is CAWIYGTGGSAEAFF. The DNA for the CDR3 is TGTGCCTGGATATACGGGACAGGGGGCTCAGCTGAAGCTTTCTTT.